The entry below describes one T cell receptor beta chain. Antigen specificity is unknown. A junction boundary mismatches the germline segment, possibly from a read error. Germline V gene lookup returns CDR1 MNHEY and CDR2 SMNVEV (reference sequence). The CDR3 runs to 14 residues. This specimen belongs to a study of cytomegalovirus exposure and HLA in healthy donors. Overall study findings and caveats: Generally TCR sequences proved uncommon, though certain public TCRs appeared in numerous donors.

Libraries were prepared by immunoSEQ multiplex PCR; TCRdb keeps only in-frame clonotypes and omits some of them. Among 150,000 to 200,000 clones listed, over 85% were seen once. V gene TRBV27 combines with J gene TRBJ2-7, with D possibly TRBD2 on 5 matching bases. This TCR derives from a man between 18 and 29 years old in good health and CMV-seropositive. The sample taken for sequencing was PBMCs. The CDR3 DNA reads TGTGCCAGCAGTCTATCTCGGGGTCACTACGAGCAGTACTTC. Translated: CASSLSRGHYEQYF.